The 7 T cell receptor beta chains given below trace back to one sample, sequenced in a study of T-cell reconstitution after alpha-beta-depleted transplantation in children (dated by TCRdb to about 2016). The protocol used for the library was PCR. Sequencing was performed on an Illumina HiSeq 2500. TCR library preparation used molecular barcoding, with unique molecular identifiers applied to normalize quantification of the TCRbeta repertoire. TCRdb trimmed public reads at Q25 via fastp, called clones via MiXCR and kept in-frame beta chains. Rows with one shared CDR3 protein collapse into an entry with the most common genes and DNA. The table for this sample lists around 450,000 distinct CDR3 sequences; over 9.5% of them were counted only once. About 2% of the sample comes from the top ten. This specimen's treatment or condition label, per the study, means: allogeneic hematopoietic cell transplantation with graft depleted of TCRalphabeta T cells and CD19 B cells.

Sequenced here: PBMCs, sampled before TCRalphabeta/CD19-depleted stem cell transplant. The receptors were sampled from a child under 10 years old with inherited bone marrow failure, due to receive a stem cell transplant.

The CDR3 nucleotides read TGTGCCAGCAGGCGCGGAAGGGGAGGGGCCACTCCGAACACCGGGGAGCTGTTTTTT. Protein: CASRRGRGGATPNTGELFF. The rearrangement links TRBV6-2 or TRBV6-3 to TRBJ2-2, with 7 bases that match TRBD2. This CDR3 contains 19 residues. With 6 bases clipped from V and 0 bases from J, the junction kept 16 bases outside the gene matches. Germline CDR1 MNHEY, CDR2 SVGEGT.

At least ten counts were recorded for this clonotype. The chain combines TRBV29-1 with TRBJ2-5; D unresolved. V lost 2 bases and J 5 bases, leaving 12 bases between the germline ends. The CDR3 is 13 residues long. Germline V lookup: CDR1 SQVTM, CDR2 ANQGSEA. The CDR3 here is CSVESVGRETQYF. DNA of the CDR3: TGCAGCGTTGAATCGGTCGGACGGGAGACCCAGTACTTC.

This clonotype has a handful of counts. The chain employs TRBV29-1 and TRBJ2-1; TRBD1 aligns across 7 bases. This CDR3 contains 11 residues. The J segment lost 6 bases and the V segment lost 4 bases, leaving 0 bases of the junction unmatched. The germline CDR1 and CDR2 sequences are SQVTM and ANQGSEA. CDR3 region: CSVGQGNEQFF. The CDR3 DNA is TGCAGCGTTGGACAGGGCAATGAGCAGTTCTTC.

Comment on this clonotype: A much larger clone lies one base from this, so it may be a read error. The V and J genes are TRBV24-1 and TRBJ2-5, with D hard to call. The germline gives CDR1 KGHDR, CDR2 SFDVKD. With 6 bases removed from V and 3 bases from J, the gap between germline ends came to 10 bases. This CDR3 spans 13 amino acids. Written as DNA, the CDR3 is TGTGCCACCAGTACTTTCCCAAAAGAGACCCAGTACTTC. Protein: CATSTFPKETQYF.

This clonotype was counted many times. The CDR3 protein is CASSAAGGWNYGYTF. The CDR3 DNA sequence: TGTGCCAGCAGCGCCGCAGGGGGCTGGAACTATGGCTACACCTTC. The rearrangement uses TRBV14 and TRBJ1-2; 8 positions match TRBD1. The junction had 7 bases not matched to a gene; V was cut back by 5 bases and J by 2 bases. The CDR3 covers 15 residues. Germline V lookup: CDR1 SGHDN, CDR2 FVKESK.

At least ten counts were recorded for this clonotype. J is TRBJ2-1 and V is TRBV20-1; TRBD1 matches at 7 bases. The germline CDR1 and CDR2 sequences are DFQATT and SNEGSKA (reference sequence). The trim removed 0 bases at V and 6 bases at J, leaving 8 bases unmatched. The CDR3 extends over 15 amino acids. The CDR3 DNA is TGCAGTGCTAGAGATGCCGGGACAGATGTCAATGAGCAGTTCTTC. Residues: CSARDAGTDVNEQFF.

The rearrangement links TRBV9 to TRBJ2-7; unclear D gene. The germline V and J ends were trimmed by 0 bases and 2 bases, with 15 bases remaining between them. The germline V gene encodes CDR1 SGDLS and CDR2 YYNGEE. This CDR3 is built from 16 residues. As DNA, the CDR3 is TGTGCCAGCAGCGTAGCACCCGCATACTTACCCTACGAGCAGTACTTC. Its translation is CASSVAPAYLPYEQYF.